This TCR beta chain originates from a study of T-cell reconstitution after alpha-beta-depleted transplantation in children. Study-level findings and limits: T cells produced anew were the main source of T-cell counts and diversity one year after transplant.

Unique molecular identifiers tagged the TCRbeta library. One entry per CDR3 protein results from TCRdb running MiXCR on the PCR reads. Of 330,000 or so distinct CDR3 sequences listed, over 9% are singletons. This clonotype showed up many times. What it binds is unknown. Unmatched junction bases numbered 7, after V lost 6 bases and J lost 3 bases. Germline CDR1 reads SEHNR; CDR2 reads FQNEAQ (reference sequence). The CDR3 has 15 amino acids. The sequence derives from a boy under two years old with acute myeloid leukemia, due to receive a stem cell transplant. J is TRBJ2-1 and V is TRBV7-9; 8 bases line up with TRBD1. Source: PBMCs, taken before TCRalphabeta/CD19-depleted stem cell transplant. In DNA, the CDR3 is TGTGCCAGCAGATCCGGGACAGGCCTCTACAATGAGCAGTTCTTC. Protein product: CASRSGTGLYNEQFF.